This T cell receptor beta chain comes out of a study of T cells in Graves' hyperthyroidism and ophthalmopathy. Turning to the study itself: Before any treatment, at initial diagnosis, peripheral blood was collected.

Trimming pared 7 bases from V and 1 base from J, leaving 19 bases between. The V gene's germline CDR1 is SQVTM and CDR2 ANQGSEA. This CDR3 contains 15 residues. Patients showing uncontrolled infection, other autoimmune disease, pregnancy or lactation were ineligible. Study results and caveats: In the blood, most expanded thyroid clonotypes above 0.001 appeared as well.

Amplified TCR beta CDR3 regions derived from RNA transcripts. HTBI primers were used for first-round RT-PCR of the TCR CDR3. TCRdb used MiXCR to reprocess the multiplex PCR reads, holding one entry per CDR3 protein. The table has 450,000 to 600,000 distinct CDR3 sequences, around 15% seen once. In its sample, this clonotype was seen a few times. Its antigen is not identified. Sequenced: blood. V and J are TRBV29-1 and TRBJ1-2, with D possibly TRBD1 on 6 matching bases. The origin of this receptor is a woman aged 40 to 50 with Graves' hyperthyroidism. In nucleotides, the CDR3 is TGCAGCGCCGAAGGGGGGGAAGGGAGTAACTATGGCTACACCTTC. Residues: CSAEGGEGSNYGYTF.